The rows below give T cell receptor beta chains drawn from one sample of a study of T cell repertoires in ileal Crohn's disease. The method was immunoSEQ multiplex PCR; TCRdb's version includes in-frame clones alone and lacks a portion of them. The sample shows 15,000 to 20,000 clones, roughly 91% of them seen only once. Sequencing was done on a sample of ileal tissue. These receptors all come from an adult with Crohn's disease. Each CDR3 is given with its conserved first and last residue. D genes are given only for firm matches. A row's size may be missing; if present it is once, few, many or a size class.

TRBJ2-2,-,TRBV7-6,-,TGTGCCAGCAGCCCCTCTTTTCCTACCGGGGAGCTGTTTTTT,CASSPSFPTGELFF
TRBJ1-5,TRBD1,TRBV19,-,TGTGCCAGTAGTATCGGGACAGGGGGGAATCAGCCCCAGCATTTT,CASSIGTGGNQPQHF
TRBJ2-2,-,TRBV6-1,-,TGTGCCGCGTCAGGGATGGACACCGGGGAGCTGTTTTTT,CAASGMDTGELFF
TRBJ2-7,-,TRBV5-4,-,TGTGCCAGCAGCTTGAAAACGGGGGATAAGAGGCAGTACTTC,CASSLKTGDKRQYF
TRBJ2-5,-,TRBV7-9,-,TGTGCCAGCAGCCCGAGGGGCGGGAAGGAGACCCAGTACTTC,CASSPRGGKETQYF
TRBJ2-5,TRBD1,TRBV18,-,TGTGCCAGCTCACCGGTAGGCGGGACAGGGGAAAGCGAGACCCAGTACTTC,CASSPVGGTGESETQYF
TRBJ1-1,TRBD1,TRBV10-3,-,TGTGCCATCAGTGACAGGGGGCCGTACACTGAAGCTTTCTTT,CAISDRGPYTEAFF
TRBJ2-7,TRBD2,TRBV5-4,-,TGTGCCAGCAGCCGTCCCGGGGGGAACTACGAGCAGTACTTC,CASSRPGGNYEQYF
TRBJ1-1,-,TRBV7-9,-,TGTGCCAGCAGCTTAGCCGGAGCCACTGAAGCTTTCTTT,CASSLAGATEAFF
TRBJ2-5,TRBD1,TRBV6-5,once,TGTGCCAGCGGGCCACTAGGACAGGGACAAGAGACCCAGTACTTC,CASGPLGQGQETQYF
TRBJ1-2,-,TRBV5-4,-,TGTGCCAGCAGCTTAACCCCGGAGGCTAACTATGGCTACACCTTC,CASSLTPEANYGYTF
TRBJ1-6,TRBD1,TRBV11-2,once,TGTGCCAGCAGCCCCCAGGGGGACAGGGGTGTTTATAATTCACCCCTCCACTTT,CASSPQGDRGVYNSPLHF
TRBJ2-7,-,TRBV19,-,TGTGCCAGTAGTATATCCCCCCGGAGCGAGCAGTACTTC,CASSISPRSEQYF
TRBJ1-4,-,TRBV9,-,TGTGCCAGCAGCGGCGGGGGGGGCAGGCGAGATGAAAAACTGTTTTTT,CASSGGGGRRDEKLFF
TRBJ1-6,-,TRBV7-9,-,TGTGCCAGCAGCCCACGAGCGGGGGACAATTCACCCCTCCACTTT,CASSPRAGDNSPLHF
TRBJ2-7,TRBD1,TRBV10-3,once,TGTGCCATCAGTGGAGACAGGGGGTACGAGCAGTACTTC,CAISGDRGYEQYF
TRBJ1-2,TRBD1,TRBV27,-,TGTGCCAGCAGTCCAACAGGGGGCTATGGCTACACCTTC,CASSPTGGYGYTF
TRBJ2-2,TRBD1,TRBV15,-,TGTGCCACCAGCAGAGCCGGGACAGGGCACACCGGGGAGCTGTTTTTT,CATSRAGTGHTGELFF
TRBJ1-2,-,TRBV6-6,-,TGTGCCAGCAGTTACGGGCCCCCAATCGACTATGGCTACACCTTC,CASSYGPPIDYGYTF
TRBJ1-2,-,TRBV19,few,TGTGCCAGTAGTACAGCGGGATTTACTAACTATGGCTACACCTTC,CASSTAGFTNYGYTF
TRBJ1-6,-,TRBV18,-,TGTGCCAGCTCATTACGGGACACCCGTGACAATTCACCCCTCCACTTT,CASSLRDTRDNSPLHF
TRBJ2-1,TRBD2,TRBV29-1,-,TGCAGCGTCCCAACTAGCGGGGACAATGAGCAGTTCTTC,CSVPTSGDNEQFF
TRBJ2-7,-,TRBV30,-,TGTGCCTGGAGTCGGACAGACTACGAGCAGTACTTC,CAWSRTDYEQYF
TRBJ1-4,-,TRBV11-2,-,TGTGCCAGCAGCCAGGGGAGGGCTAATGAAAAACTGTTTTTT,CASSQGRANEKLFF
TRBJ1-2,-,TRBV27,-,TGTGCCAGCAGTTTCGACAGGTCCCATGGCTACACCTTC,CASSFDRSHGYTF
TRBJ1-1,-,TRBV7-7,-,TGTGCCAGCAGCGCCGGCCCGGGCACTGAAGCTTTCTTT,CASSAGPGTEAFF
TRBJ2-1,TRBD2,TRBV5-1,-,TGCGCCAGCAGCTTGGTGCTAGCGGGGGGGACCTACAATGAGCAGTTCTTC,CASSLVLAGGTYNEQFF
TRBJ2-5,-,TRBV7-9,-,TGTGCCAGCAGCCTCCTTCAGGCTTTACAAGAGACCCAGTACTTC,CASSLLQALQETQYF
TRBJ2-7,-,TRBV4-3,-,TGCGCCAGCAGCCAAGACCGGGTCACCTTCTCCTACGAGCAGTACTTC,CASSQDRVTFSYEQYF
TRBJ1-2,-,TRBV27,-,TGTGCCGGCAGTTTAGAGGCAGGGGCCTCAGGCGTCTATGGCTACACCTTC,CAGSLEAGASGVYGYTF
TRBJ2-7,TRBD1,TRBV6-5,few,TGTGCCAGCAGTCGAGGAATGGAACAGGGGGAGCAGTACTTC,CASSRGMEQGEQYF
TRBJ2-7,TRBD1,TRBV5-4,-,TGTGCCAGCAGGGTTGAGGGGGCGTACTCCGAGCAGTACTTC,CASRVEGAYSEQYF
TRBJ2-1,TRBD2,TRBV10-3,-,TGTGCCATTTCAAGCGGGGCCCTGTTAAACGTTGAGCAGTTCTTC,CAISSGALLNVEQFF
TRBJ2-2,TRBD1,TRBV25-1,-,TGTGCCAGCAGTGACCGGGACAGGGAACTATCCGGGGAGCTGTTTTTT,CASSDRDRELSGELFF
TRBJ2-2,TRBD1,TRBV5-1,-,TGCGCCAGCAGCTGGACCGGGACAGGGGGCGGCACCGGGGAGCTGTTTTTT,CASSWTGTGGGTGELFF
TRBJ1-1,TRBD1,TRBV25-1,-,TGTGCCAAAAAGGGACAGGAGAACACTGAAGCTTTCTTT,CAKKGQENTEAFF
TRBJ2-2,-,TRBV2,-,TGTGCCAGCAGTGAACTTCTGTACACCGGGGAGCTGTTTTTT,CASSELLYTGELFF